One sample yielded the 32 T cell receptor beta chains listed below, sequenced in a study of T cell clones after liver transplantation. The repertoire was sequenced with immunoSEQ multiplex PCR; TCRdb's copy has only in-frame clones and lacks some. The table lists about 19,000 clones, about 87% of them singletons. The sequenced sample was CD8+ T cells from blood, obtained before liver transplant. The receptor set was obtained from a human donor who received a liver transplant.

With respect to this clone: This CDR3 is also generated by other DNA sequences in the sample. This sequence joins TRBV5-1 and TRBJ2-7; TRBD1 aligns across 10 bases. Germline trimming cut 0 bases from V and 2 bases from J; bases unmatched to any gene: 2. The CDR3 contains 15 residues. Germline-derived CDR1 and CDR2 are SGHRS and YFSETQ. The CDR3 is CASSLEGQGAYEQYF. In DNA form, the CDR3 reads TGCGCCAGCAGCTTGGAAGGACAGGGGGCCTACGAGCAGTACTTC. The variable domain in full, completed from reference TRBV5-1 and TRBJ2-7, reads KAGVTQTPRYLIKTRGQQVTLSCSPISGHRSVSWYQQTPGQGLQFLFEYFSETQRNKGNFPGRFSGRQFSNSRSEMNVSTLELGDSALYLCASSLEGQGAYEQYFGPGTRLTVT.

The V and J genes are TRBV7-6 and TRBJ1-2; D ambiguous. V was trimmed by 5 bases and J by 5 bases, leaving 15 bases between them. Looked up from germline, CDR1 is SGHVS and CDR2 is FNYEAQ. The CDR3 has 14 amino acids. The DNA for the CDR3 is TGTGCCAGCAGCCCGTTCGAGGAACTATATGGCTACACCTTC. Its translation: CASSPFEELYGYTF.

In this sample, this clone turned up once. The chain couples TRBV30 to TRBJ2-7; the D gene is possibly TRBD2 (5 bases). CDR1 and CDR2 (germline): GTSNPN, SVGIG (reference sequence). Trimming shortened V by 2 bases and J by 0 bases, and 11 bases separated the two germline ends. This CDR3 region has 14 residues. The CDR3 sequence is CAWSNWEHSYEQYF. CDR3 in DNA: TGTGCCTGGAGTAACTGGGAGCACTCCTACGAGCAGTACTTC.

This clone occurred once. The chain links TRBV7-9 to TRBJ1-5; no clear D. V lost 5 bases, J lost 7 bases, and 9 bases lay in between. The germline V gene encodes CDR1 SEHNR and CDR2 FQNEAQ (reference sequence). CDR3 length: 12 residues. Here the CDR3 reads CASSDPGQPQHF. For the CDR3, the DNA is TGTGCCAGCAGCGACCCGGGGCAGCCCCAGCATTTT. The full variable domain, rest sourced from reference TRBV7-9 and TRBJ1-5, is DTGVSQNPRHKITKRGQNVTFRCDPISEHNRLYWYRQTLGQGPEFLTYFQNEAQLEKSRLLSDRFSAERPKGSFSTLEIQRTEQGDSAMYLCASSDPGQPQHFGDGTRLSIL.

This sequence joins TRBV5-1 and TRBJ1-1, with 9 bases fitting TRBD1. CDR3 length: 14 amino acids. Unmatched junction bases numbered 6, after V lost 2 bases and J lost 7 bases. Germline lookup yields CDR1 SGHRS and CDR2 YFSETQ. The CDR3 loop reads CASSLTGQGHEAFF. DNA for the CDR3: TGCGCCAGCAGCTTAACAGGACAGGGGCATGAAGCTTTCTTT.

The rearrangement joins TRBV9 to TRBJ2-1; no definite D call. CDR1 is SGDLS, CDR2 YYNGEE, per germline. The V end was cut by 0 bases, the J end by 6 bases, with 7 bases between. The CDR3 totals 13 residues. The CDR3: CASSVGLGNEQFF. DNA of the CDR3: TGTGCCAGCAGCGTAGGGTTAGGCAATGAGCAGTTCTTC.

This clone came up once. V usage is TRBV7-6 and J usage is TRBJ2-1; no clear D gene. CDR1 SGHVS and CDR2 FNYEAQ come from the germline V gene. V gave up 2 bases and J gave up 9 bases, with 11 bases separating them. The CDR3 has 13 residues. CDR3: CASSLIRPREQFF. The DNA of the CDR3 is TGTGCCAGCAGCTTAATCCGGCCCCGTGAGCAGTTCTTC.

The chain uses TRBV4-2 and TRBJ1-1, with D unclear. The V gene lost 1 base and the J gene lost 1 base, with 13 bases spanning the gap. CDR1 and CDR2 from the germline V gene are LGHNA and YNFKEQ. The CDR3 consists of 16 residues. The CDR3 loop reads CASSQVSGAENTEAFF. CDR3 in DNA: TGTGCCAGCAGCCAAGTATCAGGAGCCGAGAACACTGAAGCTTTCTTT.

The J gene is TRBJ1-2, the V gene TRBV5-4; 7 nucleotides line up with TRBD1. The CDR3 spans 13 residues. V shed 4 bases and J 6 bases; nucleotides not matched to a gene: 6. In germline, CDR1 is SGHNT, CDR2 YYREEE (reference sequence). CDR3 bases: TGTGCCAGCAGCGGCCAGGGGGGAAATGGCTACACCTTC. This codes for CASSGQGGNGYTF.

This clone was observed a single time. DNA of the CDR3: TGTGCCAGCTACAGGGGCTCTGGCTACACCTTC. This encodes CASYRGSGYTF. V and J are TRBV7-2 and TRBJ1-2, with 7 nucleotides matching TRBD1. This CDR3 is built from 11 residues. Germline V gene data show CDR1 as SGHTA and CDR2 as FQGNSA. V was clipped by 8 bases and J by 7 bases; unmatched bases: 4.

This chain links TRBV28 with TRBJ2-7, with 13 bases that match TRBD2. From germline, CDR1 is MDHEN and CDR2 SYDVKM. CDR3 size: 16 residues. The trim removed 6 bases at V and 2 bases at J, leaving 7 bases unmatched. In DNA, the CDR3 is TGTGCCAGCAGACAAACTAGCGGGAGGGCCGCCTACGAGCAGTACTTC. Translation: CASRQTSGRAAYEQYF. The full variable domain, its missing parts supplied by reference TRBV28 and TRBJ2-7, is DVKVTQSSRYLVKRTGEKVFLECVQDMDHENMFWYRQDPGLGLRLIYFSYDVKMKEKGDIPEGYSVSREKKERFSLILESASTNQTSMYLCASRQTSGRAAYEQYFGPGTRLTVT.

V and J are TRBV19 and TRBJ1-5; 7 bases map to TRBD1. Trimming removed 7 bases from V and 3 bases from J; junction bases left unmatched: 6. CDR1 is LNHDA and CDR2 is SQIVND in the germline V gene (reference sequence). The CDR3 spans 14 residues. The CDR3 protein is CASIPQGYNQPQHF. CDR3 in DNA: TGTGCCAGTATTCCACAGGGGTACAATCAGCCCCAGCATTTT.

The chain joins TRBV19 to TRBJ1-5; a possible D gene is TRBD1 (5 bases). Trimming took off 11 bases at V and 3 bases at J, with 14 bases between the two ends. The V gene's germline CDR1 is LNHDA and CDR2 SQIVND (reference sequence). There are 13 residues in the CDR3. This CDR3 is CAASTGLNQPQHF. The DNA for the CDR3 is TGTGCCGCAAGTACGGGGCTCAATCAGCCCCAGCATTTT.

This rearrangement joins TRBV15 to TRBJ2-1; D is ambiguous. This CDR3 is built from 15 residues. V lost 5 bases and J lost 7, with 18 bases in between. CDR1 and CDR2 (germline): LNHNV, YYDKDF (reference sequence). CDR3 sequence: CATSSRRAVRNEQFF. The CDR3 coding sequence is TGTGCCACCAGCTCCCGCCGGGCTGTTAGGAATGAGCAGTTCTTC.

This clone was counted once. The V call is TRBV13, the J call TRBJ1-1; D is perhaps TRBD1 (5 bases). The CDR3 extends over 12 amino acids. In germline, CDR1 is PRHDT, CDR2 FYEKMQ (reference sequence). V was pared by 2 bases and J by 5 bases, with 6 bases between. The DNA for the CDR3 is TGTGCCAGCAGCTTATGGGGGACTGAAGCTTTCTTT. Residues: CASSLWGTEAFF.

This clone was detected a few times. The CDR3 DNA reads as TGTGCCAGCAGTGAATGGGCAGGCCATTTCTACGAGCAGTACTTC. This codes for CASSEWAGHFYEQYF. The chain has TRBV2 and TRBJ2-7; D not certain. V was trimmed by 2 bases and J by 3 bases, leaving 14 bases between them. CDR1 is SNHLY, CDR2 FYNNEI, per germline. CDR3 size: 15 residues.

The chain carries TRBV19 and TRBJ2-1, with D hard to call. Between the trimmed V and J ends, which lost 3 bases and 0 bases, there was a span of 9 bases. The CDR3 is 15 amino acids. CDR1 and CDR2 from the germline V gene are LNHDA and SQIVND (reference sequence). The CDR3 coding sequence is TGTGCCAGTAGTATGACGGGTATCTCCTACAATGAGCAGTTCTTC. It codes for CASSMTGISYNEQFF.

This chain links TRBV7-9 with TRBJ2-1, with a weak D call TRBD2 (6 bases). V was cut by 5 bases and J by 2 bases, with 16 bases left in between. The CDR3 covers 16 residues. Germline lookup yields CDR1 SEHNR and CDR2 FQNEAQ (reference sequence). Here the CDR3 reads CASSPVPGAAYNEQFF. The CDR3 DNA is TGTGCCAGCAGCCCCGTACCGGGAGCAGCCTACAATGAGCAGTTCTTC.

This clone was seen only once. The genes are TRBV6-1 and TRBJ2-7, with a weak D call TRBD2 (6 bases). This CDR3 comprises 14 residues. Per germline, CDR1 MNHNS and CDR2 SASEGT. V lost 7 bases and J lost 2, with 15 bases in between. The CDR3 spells CASTLAGTAYEQYF. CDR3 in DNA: TGTGCCAGCACCCTTGCGGGGACTGCCTACGAGCAGTACTTC.

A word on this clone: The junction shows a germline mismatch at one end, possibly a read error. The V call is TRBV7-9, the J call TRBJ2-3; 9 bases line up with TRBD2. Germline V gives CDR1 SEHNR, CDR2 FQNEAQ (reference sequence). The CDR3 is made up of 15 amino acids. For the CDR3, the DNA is TGTGCCAGCAGTTTAGGACTAGCGCATACAGATACGCAGTATTTT. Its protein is CASSLGLAHTDTQYF. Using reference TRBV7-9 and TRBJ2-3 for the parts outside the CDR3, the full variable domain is DTGVSQNPRHKITKRGQNVTFRCDPISEHNRLYWYRQTLGQGPEFLTYFQNEAQLEKSRLLSDRFSAERPKGSFSTLEIQRTEQGDSAMYLCASSLGLAHTDTQYFGPGTRLTVL.

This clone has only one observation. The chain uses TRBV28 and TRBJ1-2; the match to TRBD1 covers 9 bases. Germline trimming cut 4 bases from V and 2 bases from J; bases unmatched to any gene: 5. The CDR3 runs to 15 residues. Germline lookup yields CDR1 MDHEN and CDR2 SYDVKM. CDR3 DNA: TGTGCCAGCAGTTGGGGGGGACAGGGAAACTATGGCTACACCTTC. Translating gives CASSWGGQGNYGYTF.

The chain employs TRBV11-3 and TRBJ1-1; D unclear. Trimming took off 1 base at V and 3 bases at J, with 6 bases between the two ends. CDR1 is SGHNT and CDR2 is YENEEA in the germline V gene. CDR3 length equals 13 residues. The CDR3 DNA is TGTGCCAGCAGCTTAGGAAAGCACACTGAAGCTTTCTTT. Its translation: CASSLGKHTEAFF.

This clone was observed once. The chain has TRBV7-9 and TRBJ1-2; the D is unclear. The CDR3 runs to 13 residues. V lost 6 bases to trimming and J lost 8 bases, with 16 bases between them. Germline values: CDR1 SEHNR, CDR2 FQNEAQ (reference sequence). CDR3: CASSFNVLEGYTF. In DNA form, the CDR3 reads TGTGCCAGCAGTTTCAACGTATTGGAGGGCTACACCTTC.

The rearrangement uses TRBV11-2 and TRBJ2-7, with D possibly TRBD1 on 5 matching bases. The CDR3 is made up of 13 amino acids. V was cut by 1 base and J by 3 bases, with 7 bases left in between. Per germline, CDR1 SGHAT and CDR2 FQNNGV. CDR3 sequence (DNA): TGTGCCAGCAGCTTAGCCAGGGACTACGAGCAGTACTTC. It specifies CASSLARDYEQYF.

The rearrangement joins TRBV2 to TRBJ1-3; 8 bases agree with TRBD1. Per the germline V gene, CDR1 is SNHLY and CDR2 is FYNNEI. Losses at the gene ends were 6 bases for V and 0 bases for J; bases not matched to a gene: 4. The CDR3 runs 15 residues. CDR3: CASSGDRTSGNTIYF. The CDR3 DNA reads TGTGCCAGCAGCGGGGACAGGACCTCTGGAAACACCATATATTTT. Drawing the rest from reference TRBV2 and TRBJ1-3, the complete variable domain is EPEVTQTPSHQVTQMGQEVILRCVPISNHLYFYWYRQILGQKVEFLVSFYNNEISEKSEIFDDQFSVERPDGSNFTLKIRSTKLEDSAMYFCASSGDRTSGNTIYFGEGSWLTVV.

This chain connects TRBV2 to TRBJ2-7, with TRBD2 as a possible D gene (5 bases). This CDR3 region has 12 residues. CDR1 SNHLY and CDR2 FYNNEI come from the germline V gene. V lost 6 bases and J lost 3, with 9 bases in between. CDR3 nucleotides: TGTGCCAGCAGGCAGGACTTCTACGAGCAGTACTTC. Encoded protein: CASRQDFYEQYF.

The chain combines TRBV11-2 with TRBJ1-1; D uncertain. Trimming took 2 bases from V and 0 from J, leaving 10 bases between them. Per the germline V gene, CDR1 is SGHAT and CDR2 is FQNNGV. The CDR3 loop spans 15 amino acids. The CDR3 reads CASSLSVSMNTEAFF. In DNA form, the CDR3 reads TGTGCCAGCAGCTTATCGGTTTCCATGAACACTGAAGCTTTCTTT. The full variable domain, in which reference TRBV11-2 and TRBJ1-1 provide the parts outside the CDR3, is EAGVAQSPRYKIIEKRQSVAFWCNPISGHATLYWYQQILGQGPKLLIQFQNNGVVDDSQLPKDRFSAERLKGVDSTLKIQPAKLEDSAVYLCASSLSVSMNTEAFFGQGTRLTVV.

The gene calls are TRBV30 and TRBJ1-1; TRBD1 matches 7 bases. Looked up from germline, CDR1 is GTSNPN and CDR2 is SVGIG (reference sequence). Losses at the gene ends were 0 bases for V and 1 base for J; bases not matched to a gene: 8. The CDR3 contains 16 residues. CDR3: CAWSVILGTANTEAFF. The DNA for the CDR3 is TGTGCCTGGAGTGTAATCCTCGGGACAGCGAACACTGAAGCTTTCTTT.

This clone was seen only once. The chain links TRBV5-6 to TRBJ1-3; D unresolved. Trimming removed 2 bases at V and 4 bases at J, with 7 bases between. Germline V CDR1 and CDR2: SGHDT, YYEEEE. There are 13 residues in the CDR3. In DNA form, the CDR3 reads TGTGCCAGCAGCTTAACCACGGGAAACACCATATATTTT. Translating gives CASSLTTGNTIYF. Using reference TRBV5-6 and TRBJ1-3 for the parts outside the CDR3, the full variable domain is DAGVTQSPTHLIKTRGQQVTLRCSPKSGHDTVSWYQQALGQGPQFIFQYYEEEERQRGNFPDRFSGHQFPNYSSELNVNALLLGDSALYLCASSLTTGNTIYFGEGSWLTVV.

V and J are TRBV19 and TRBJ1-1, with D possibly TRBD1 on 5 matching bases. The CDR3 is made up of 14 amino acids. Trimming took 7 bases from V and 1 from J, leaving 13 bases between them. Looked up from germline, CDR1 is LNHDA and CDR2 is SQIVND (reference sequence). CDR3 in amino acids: CASNLGTENTEAFF. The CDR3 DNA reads TGTGCCAGTAACCTCGGGACCGAGAACACTGAAGCTTTCTTT.

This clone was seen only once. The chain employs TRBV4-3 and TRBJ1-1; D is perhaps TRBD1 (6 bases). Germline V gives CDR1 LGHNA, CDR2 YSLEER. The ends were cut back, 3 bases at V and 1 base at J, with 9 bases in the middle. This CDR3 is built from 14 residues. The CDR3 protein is CASSQTGANTEAFF. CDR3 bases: TGCGCCAGCAGCCAGACGGGGGCGAACACTGAAGCTTTCTTT.

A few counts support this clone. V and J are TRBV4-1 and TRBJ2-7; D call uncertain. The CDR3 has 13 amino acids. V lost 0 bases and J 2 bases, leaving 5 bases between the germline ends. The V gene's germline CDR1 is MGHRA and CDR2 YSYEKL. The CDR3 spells CASSQDRPYEQYF. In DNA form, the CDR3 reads TGCGCCAGCAGCCAAGATCGCCCCTACGAGCAGTACTTC.